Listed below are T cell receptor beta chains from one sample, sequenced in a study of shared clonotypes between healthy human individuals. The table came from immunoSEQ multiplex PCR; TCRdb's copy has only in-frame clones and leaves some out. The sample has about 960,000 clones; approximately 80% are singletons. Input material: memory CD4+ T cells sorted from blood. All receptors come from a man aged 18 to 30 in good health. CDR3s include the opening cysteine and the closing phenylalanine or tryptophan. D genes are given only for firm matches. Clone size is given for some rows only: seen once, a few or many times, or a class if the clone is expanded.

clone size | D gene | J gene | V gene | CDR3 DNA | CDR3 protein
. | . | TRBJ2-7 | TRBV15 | TGTGCCACCAGCAGAGACGGACCTCCGTCTAGTTCAGAGCAGTACTTC | CATSRDGPPSSSEQYF
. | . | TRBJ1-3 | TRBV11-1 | TGTGCCAGCAGCTTAGCGCTCGCAGGCGCTGGAAACACCATATATTTT | CASSLALAGAGNTIYF
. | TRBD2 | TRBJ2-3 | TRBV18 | TGTGCCAGCTCACCAAGGAGTAGCGGGCCCACAGATACGCAGTATTTT | CASSPRSSGPTDTQYF
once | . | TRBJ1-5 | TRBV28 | TGTGCCAGCAGTTTATTGGAGGTTGCGCAGCCCCAGCATTTT | CASSLLEVAQPQHF
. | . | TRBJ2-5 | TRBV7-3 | TGTGCCAGCAGGTCGGGGGTGGAAGAGACCCAGTACTTC | CASRSGVEETQYF
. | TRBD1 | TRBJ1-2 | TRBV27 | TGTGCCAGCAGCTTCGACAGGGTCGGGGGCTACACCTTC | CASSFDRVGGYTF
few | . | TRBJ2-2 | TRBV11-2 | TGTGCCAGCAGCTTACAGAACACCGGGGAGCTGTTTTTT | CASSLQNTGELFF
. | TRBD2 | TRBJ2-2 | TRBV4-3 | TGCGCCAGCAGCCAAGATTTGACGGGAGGGAACACCGGGGAGCTGTTTTTT | CASSQDLTGGNTGELFF
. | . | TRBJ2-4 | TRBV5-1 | TGCGCCAGCAGCTTGTTGCCCGGGTCGGAAAACATTCAGTACTTC | CASSLLPGSENIQYF
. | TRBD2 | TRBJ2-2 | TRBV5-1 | TGCGCCAGCAGCTTGGGCGGGGGGCCGAACACCGGGGAGCTGTTTTTT | CASSLGGGPNTGELFF
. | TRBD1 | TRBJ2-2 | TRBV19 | TGTGCCAGTAGACCTCCGGGACAGATGAACACCGGGGAGCTGTTTTTT | CASRPPGQMNTGELFF
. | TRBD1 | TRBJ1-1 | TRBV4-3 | TGCGCCAGCAGCCAGGACAGGGCTAGGGACACTGAAGCTTTCTTT | CASSQDRARDTEAFF
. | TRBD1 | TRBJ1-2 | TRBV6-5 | TGTGCCAGCAGTTACCGGGACAGTCCTAACTATGGCTACACCTTC | CASSYRDSPNYGYTF
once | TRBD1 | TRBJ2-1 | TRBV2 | TGTGCCAGCAGTGCCGACAGGGGCTCCTACAATGAGCAGTTCTTC | CASSADRGSYNEQFF
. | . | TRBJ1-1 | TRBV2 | TGTGCCAGCAGTGGAGCAGGGAACACTGAAGCTTTCTTT | CASSGAGNTEAFF
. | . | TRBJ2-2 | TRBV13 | TGTGCCAGCAGCTTACTTAAGACCGGGGAGCTGTTTTTT | CASSLLKTGELFF
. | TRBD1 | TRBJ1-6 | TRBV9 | TGTGCCAGCAGCCTTGGACAGGGGTTATATTCACCCCTCCACTTT | CASSLGQGLYSPLHF
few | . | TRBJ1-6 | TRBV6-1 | TGTGCCAGCAGTGATCAGGGCAGCCGTAATTCACCCCTCCACTTT | CASSDQGSRNSPLHF
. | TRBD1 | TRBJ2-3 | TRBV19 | TGTGCCAGTAGGGACAGGGGGCGGACAGATACGCAGTATTTT | CASRDRGRTDTQYF
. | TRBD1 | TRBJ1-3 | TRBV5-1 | TGCGCCAGCAGCCCCCGGACAGGGTCCTCATCTGGAAACACCATATATTTT | CASSPRTGSSSGNTIYF